This T cell receptor (beta chain) was sequenced during a study of PD-L1 blockade in urothelial cancer. Study-level information: Analyzed time points were 3 weeks (second dose) and 6 weeks after therapy began. Findings of the study overall: Durable-benefit patients expanded tumor-associated blood clones more at 3 weeks.

Data came from immunoSEQ multiplex PCR; TCRdb stores just in-frame clones and leaves some out. There are tens of thousands of clones in the sample; 90% to 95% occur only once, and 8% to 10% lies in the top ten. The CDR3 length is 11 residues. V was cut by 6 bases and J by 9 bases, with 12 bases left in between. Germline CDR1 LNHDA, CDR2 SQIVND (reference sequence). Per patient, between 1 and 8 samples were collected at pretreatment and on-treatment time points. For this clone: Its antigen remains unidentified.

The chain employs TRBV19 and TRBJ2-7, with D possibly matching TRBD2 (6 bases). The sample here was PBMCs, taken around atezolizumab (anti-PD-L1) treatment. The TCR originated in a man aged 55 to 70 with urothelial cancer. In nucleotides, the CDR3 is TGTGCCAGTAGGGACTACGATTTGCAGTACTTC. It translates to CASRDYDLQYF. Drawing the rest from reference TRBV19 and TRBJ2-7, the complete variable domain is DGGITQSPKYLFRKEGQNVTLSCEQNLNHDAMYWYRQDPGQGLRLIYYSQIVNDFQKGDIAEGYSVSREKKESFPLTVTSAQKNPTAFYLCASRDYDLQYFGPGTRLTVT.